A single sample is the source of the 2 T cell receptor beta chains below, sequenced in a study of blood T cell repertoires in COVID-19. Profiled with immunoSEQ multiplex PCR; TCRdb holds only in-frame clones, not every one. Here the sample spans 140,000 or so clones, 84% being singletons. The sequenced sample consisted of peripheral blood. These receptors all stem from a man aged 25 to 40 with COVID-19, enrolled during active disease.

This clone was seen a single time. The J gene is TRBJ1-1, the V gene TRBV2, with D hard to call. The germline CDR1 and CDR2 sequences are SNHLY and FYNNEI. The length of the CDR3 is 13 residues. V was trimmed by 7 bases and J by 0 bases, leaving 9 bases between them. This CDR3 reads CASIPQVNTEAFF. CDR3 DNA sequence: TGTGCCAGCATTCCCCAGGTGAACACTGAAGCTTTCTTT.

This clone came up a few times. This rearrangement joins TRBV19 to TRBJ2-5; 11 nucleotides align to TRBD2. V trimming: 7 bases; J trimming: 5 bases; junction bases outside the gene matches: 9. The CDR3 extends over 15 amino acids. CDR1 LNHDA and CDR2 SQIVND come from the germline V gene (reference sequence). Here the CDR3 DNA reads TGTGCCAGTAACGTAGCGGGAGGGCCAGGGGAGACCCAGTACTTC. Its translation is CASNVAGGPGETQYF.